This TCR beta chain appears in the sequencing data of a study of Japanese encephalitis immunity and Zika vaccine responses listed by TCRdb under 2021. About the full investigation: Each included participant got alum-adjuvanted ZPIV three times, at weeks 0, 4 and 28, with every dose being 5.0 ug. Some 11 participants were given two doses of JEV vaccine (IXIARO) 28 days apart, two to three months before the first ZPIV dose. One dose of YFV vaccine (YF-VAX) was administered before ZPIV to over 11 participants, and several participants were flavivirus-naive. For TCR sequencing, a handful of representative participants were selected from each pre-vaccination group, and samples were taken at week 0 (after pre-vaccination, before ZPIV) and at week 52. TCR repertoires from three flavivirus-naive individuals were also analyzed at weeks 2, 6 and 52 after the start of ZPIV vaccination. For stimulations, either ZIKV structural-protein peptide pools divided into flavivirus-conserved and non-conserved sets or JEV or YFV peptides matching the pre-vaccination were used. The ZIKV peptides, 15-mers that overlapped by 11 residues, were chosen for containing NetMHCpan/NetMHCII-predicted epitopes with affinity below 50 nM. The study examined whether earlier vaccination against Japanese encephalitis virus (JEV) or yellow fever virus (YFV) influenced CD4 T cell responses to the Zika vaccine. Study-wide findings and limitations: Sample size limitations prevented peptide-pool deconvolution, so the individual peptides driving cross-reactive responses were not identified. Repertoire similarity across time-points and stimulations was higher in JEV-pre-vaccinated donors than in YFV-pre-vaccinated donors, indicating more clonotypes shared between ZIKV and JEV stimulation. CD8 T cell responses of very low magnitude were detected against ZIKV peptide pools and were observed in only a few individuals. Only a subset of trial participants with three doses and adequate samples was analyzed, not the entire vaccinated cohort. In JEV-pre-vaccinated donors, the repertoire richness of CD4 T cells responding to conserved ZIKV epitopes dropped significantly after ZPIV. Samples were clustered by participant, with no similarity observed between individuals, suggesting that no public TCRs were detected.

In its sample, this clonotype comes out as large (0.1 to 1%). Qualities for individual bases were not recorded, and no much larger clone is one base off. After labeling with CellTrace CFSE, PBMCs were cultured for about six days in RPMI containing about 8.3% human serum along with peptide pools, each at about 1 ug/mL. Unfixed proliferating CD4 T cells were sorted on a BD FACSAria as live CD56-CD19-CD16-CD3+CD4+ CFSE-low cells. Enrolled adults were healthy and were found to be seronegative for ZIKV, JEV, YFV, DENV and WNV by microneutralization screening. Samples were obtained from a phase 1, double-blinded, randomized, placebo-controlled trial of an alum-adjuvanted Zika purified-inactivated virus (ZPIV) vaccine. Peripheral blood mononuclear cells were isolated using a standard procedure and then kept frozen in liquid nitrogen until they were used. At the junction V is shortened by 5 bases and J by 3 bases, with 10 bases in between. The CDR3, cysteine through phenylalanine, is 13 amino acids long. Just CDR3 DNA is preserved here, 39 bases in frame from base 1.

Libraries were built with 5' RACE. Before sequencing, TCRbeta libraries were pooled in proportion to the sorted cell numbers of each library. Total RNA was extracted from sorted cells with RNAzol RT, and cDNA was synthesized with an oligo(dT) primer and a template-switching oligo. The TCRbeta V-CDR3-J region was amplified by PCR between a SMARTer oligo primer and a TCRbeta constant-region primer using Kapa HiFi. A second PCR attached Illumina adaptors and sample-specific index barcodes, followed by HighPrep bead cleanup and Bioanalyzer confirmation of a band of roughly 650 bp. Sequencing of the libraries was done on an Illumina MiSeq using 2x151 bp paired-end reads. Turning to the authors' computational methods: An in-house Java program demultiplexed the reads, and MiXCR assigned TCRbeta annotations and counted clonotypes. Repertoire overlap used Morisita-Horn indices from the R package vegan, with UPGMA clustering and Circos plots of recurring clonotypes. Shannon diversity and richness were normalized to the maximum possible value based on input cell numbers, so that values between 0 and 1 were obtained. CDR3beta sequences were aligned using MUSCLE, distances were calculated using SeqinR, and multidimensional scaling was plotted in R. TCRdb reanalyzed the raw reads on its own, using fastp at Q25 for trimming and MiXCR for clone calling, and kept in-frame beta chains. Rows merge per CDR3 protein into single entries with the most common DNA and genes. TCRdb's processing, not the study's, gives the V and J calls here. The sample yields roughly 400 distinct CDR3 sequences; around 0.71% were counted once. Jointly, the top ten make up around 30% of the sample.

The TCR comes from an adult woman who received an inactivated Zika virus vaccine. The rearrangement combines TRBV12-3 or TRBV12-4 with TRBJ1-1; a confident D gene designation cannot be given. The sample consisted of antigen-activated CD4+ T cells from blood, cultured, taken during a Zika inactivated vaccine study. The CDR3 protein sequence reads: CASSTAGDTEAFF. DNA sequence: TGTGCCAGCAGTACTGCCGGGGACACTGAAGCTTTCTTT.